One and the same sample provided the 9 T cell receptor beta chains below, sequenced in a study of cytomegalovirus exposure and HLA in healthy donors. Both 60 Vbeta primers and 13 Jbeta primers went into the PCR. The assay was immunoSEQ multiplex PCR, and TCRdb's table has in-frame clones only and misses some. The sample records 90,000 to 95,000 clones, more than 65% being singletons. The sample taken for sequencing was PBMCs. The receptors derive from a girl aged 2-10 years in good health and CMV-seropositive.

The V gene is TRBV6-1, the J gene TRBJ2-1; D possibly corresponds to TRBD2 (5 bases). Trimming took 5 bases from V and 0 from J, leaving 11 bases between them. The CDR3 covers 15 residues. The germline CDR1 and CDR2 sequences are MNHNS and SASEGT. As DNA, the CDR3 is TGTGCCAGCAGTCCGAGTGGGAGCTCCTACAATGAGCAGTTCTTC. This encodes CASSPSGSSYNEQFF.

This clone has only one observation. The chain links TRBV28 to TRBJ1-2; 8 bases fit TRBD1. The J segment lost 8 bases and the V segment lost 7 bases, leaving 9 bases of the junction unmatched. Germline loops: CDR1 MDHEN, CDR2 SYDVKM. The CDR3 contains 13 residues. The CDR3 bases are TGTGCCAGCAACCGTGGACAGGGCCGAGGCTACACCTTC. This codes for CASNRGQGRGYTF.

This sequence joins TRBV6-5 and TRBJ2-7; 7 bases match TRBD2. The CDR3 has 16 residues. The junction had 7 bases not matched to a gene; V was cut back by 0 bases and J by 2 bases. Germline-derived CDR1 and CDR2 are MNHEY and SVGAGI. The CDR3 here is CASSYSAGEIAYEQYF. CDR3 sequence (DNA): TGTGCCAGCAGTTACTCCGCGGGAGAAATCGCCTACGAGCAGTACTTC.

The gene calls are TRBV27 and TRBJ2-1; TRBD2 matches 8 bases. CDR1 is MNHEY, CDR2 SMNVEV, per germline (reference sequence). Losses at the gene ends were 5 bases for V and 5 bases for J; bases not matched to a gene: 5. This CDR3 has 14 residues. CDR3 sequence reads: CASSVIAGNNEQFF. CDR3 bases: TGTGCCAGCAGTGTTATAGCGGGGAACAATGAGCAGTTCTTC.

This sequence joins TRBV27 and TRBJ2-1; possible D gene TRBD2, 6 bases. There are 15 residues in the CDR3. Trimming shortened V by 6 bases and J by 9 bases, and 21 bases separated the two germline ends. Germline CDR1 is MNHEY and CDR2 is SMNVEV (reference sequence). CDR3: CASSRGTPSHREQFF. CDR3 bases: TGTGCCAGCAGCCGAGGGACTCCCAGCCATCGTGAGCAGTTCTTC.

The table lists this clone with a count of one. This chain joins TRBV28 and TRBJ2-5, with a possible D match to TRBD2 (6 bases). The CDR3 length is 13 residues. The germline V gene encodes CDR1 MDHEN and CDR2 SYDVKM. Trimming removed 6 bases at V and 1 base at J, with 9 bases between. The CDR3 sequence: CASRGGAQETQYF. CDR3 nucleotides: TGTGCCAGCAGAGGAGGGGCCCAAGAGACCCAGTACTTC.

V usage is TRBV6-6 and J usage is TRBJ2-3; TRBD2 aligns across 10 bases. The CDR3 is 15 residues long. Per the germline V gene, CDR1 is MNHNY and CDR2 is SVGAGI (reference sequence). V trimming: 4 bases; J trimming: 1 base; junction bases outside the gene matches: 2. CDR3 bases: TGTGCCAGCAGTTGGACTAGCGGCGGCACAGATACGCAGTATTTT. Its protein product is CASSWTSGGTDTQYF.

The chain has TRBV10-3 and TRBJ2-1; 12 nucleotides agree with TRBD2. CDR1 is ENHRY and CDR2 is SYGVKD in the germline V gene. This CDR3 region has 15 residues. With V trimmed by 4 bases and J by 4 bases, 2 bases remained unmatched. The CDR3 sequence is CAISGGTSGYNEQFF. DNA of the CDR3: TGTGCCATCAGTGGGGGGACTAGCGGGTACAATGAGCAGTTCTTC.

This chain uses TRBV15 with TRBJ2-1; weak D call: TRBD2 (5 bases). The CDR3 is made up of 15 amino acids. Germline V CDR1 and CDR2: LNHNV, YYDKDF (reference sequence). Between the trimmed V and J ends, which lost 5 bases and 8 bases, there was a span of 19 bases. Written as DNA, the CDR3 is TGTGCCACCAGCTTTACTAGTGGGTTCTATGATGAGCAGTTCTTC. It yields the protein CATSFTSGFYDEQFF. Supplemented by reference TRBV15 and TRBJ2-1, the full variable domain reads DAMVIQNPRYQVTQFGKPVTLSCSQTLNHNVMYWYQQKSSQAPKLLFHYYDKDFNNEADTPDNFQSRRPNTSFCFLDIRSPGLGDTAMYLCATSFTSGFYDEQFFGPGTRLTVL.